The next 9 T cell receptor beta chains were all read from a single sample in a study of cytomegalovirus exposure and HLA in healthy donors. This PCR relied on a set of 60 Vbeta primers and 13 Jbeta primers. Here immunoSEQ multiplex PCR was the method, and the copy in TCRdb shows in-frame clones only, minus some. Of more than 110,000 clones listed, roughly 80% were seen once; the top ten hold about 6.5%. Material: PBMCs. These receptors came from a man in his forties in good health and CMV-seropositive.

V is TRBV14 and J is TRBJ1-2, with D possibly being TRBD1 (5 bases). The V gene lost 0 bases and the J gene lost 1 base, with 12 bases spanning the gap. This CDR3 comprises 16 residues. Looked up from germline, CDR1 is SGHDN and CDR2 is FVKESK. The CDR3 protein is CASSQDWRGRNYGYTF. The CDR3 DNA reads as TGTGCCAGCAGCCAAGATTGGAGGGGCCGTAACTATGGCTACACCTTC.

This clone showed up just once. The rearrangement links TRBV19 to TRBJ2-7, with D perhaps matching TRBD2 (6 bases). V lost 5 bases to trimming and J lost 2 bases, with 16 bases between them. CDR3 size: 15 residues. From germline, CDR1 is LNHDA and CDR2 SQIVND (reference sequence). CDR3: CASSPPGRGTYEQYF. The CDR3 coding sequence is TGTGCCAGTAGTCCTCCCGGGAGAGGCACCTACGAGCAGTACTTC.

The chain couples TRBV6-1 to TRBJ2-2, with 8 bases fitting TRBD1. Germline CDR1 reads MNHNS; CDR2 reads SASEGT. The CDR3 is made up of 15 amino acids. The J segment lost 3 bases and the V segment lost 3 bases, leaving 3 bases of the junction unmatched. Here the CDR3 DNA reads TGTGCCAGCAGTGACAGGGGGCATGACACCGGGGAGCTGTTTTTT. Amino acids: CASSDRGHDTGELFF.

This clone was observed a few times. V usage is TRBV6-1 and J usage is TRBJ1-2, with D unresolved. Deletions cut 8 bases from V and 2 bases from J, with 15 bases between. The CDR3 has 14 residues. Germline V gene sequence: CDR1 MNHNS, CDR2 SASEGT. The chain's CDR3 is CASSTSAGNYGYTF. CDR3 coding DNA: TGTGCCAGCTCTACCTCCGCCGGGAACTATGGCTACACCTTC.

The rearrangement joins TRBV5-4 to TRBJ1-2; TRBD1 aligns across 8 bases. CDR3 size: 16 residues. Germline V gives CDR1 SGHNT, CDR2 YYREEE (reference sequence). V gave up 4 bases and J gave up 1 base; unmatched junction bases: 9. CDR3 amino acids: CASSLKGQGINYGYTF. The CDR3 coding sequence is TGTGCCAGCAGCCTAAAAGGACAGGGAATTAACTATGGCTACACCTTC. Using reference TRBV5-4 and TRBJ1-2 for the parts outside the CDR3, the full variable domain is ETGVTQSPTHLIKTRGQQVTLRCSSQSGHNTVSWYQQALGQGPQFIFQYYREEENGRGNFPPRFSGLQFPNYSSELNVNALELDDSALYLCASSLKGQGINYGYTFGSGTRLTVV.

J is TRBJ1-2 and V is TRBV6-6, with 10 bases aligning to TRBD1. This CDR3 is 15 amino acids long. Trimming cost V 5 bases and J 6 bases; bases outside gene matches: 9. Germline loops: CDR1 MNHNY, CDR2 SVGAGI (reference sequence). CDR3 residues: CASSVPTGGAHGYTF. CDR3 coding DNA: TGTGCCAGCAGTGTCCCGACAGGGGGCGCGCATGGCTACACCTTC.

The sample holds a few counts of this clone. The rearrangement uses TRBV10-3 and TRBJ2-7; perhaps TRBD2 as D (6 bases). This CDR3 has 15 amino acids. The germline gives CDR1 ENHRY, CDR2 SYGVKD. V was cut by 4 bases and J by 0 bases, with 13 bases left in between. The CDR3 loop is CAISAFSGNSYEQYF. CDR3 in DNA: TGTGCCATCAGTGCATTTAGCGGAAACTCCTACGAGCAGTACTTC.

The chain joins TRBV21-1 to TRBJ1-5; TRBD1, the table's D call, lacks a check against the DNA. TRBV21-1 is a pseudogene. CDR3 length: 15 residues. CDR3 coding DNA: TGTGCCAGCAGCAAAGAGGGACAGACCAATCAGCCCCAGCATTTT. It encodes CASSKEGQTNQPQHF.

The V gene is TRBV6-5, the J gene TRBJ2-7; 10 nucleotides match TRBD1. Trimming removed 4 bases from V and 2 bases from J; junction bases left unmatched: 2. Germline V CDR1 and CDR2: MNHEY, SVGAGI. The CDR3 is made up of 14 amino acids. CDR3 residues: CASSSDRGPYEQYF. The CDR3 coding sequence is TGTGCCAGCAGTTCTGACAGGGGGCCCTACGAGCAGTACTTC.